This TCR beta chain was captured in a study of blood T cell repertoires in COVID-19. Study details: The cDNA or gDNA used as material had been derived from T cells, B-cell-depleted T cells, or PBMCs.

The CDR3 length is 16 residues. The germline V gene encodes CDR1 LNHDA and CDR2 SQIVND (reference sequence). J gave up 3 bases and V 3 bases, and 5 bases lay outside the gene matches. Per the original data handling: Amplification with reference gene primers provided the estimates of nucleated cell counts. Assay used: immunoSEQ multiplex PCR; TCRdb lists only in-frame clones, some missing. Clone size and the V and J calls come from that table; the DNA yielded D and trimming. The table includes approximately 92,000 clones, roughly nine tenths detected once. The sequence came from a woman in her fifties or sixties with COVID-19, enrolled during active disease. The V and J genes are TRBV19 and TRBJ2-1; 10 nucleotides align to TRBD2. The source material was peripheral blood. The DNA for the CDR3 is TGTGCCAGTAGTATCCCACTAGCGGGGAGCTACAATGAGCAGTTCTTC. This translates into CASSIPLAGSYNEQFF.